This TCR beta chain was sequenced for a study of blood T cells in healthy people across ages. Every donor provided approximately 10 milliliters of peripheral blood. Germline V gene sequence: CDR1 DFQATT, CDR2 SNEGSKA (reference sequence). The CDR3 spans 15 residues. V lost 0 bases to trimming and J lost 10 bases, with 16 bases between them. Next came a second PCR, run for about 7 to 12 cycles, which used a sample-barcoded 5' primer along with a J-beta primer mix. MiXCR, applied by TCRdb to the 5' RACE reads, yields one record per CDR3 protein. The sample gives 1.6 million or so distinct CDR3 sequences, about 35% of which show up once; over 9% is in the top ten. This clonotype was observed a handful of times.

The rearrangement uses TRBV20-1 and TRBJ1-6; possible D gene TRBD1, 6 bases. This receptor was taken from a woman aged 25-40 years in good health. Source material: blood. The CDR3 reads CSARDSRGQLSPLHF. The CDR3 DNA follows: TGCAGTGCTAGAGATTCCAGGGGCCAGTTGTCACCCCTCCACTTT.